One sample yielded the 10 T cell receptor beta chains listed below, sequenced in a study of blood T cell repertoires in COVID-19. Using immunoSEQ multiplex PCR, the repertoire was profiled, and TCRdb retains in-frame clones only, with some absent. The sample includes about 300,000 clones, approximately 86% of them seen just once. Sample: PBMCs or T cells enriched from blood (not recorded which). The receptors stem from a woman aged 18-29 years who had recovered from COVID-19.

The rearrangement links TRBV27 to TRBJ2-3, with TRBD1 matching over 7 bases. Trimming cost V 3 bases and J 2 bases; bases outside gene matches: 29. Germline CDR1 is MNHEY and CDR2 is SMNVEV (reference sequence). The length of the CDR3 is 23 residues. In DNA form, the CDR3 reads TGTGCCAGCAGTTTGAAAATCCCCTTAGGCTTTTTAGGGACAGATCTAAACACAGATACGCAGTATTTT. Encoded protein: CASSLKIPLGFLGTDLNTDTQYF.

A few counts support this clone. This chain connects TRBV5-4 to TRBJ1-2; 7 bases map to TRBD1. V gave up 5 bases and J gave up 2 bases; unmatched junction bases: 15. This CDR3 region has 17 residues. Germline CDR1 reads SGHNT; CDR2 reads YYREEE (reference sequence). CDR3 coding DNA: TGTGCCAGCAGTTCTACTAAAACAGGGGCATCCAACTATGGCTACACCTTC. It yields the protein CASSSTKTGASNYGYTF.

This chain uses TRBV6-5 with TRBJ1-3; possible D gene TRBD1, 5 bases. The CDR3 length is 14 residues. V was pared by 2 bases and J by 2 bases, with 7 bases between. Per the germline V gene, CDR1 is MNHEY and CDR2 is SVGAGI. The CDR3 sequence is CASSYTGPGNTIYF. The CDR3 coding sequence is TGTGCCAGCAGTTACACAGGACCTGGAAACACCATATATTTT.

The chain couples TRBV2 to TRBJ1-1, with 7 bases aligning to TRBD1. Trimming removed 6 bases from V and 6 bases from J; junction bases left unmatched: 10. Germline-derived CDR1 and CDR2 are SNHLY and FYNNEI. The CDR3 runs 14 residues. The CDR3 region is CASSVGTAESEAFF. In DNA, the CDR3 is TGTGCCAGCAGCGTTGGGACAGCCGAATCTGAAGCTTTCTTT.

CDR3 residues: CASSPGQGRTGNTIYF. The DNA for the CDR3 is TGTGCCAGCAGTCCGGGACAGGGTAGGACTGGAAACACCATATATTTT. The J gene is TRBJ1-3, the V gene TRBV27; 9 positions match TRBD1. Germline assignment: CDR1 MNHEY and CDR2 SMNVEV (reference sequence). The CDR3 totals 16 residues. Trimming removed 5 bases from V and 2 bases from J; junction bases left unmatched: 7.

This clone is a singleton in its sample. The J gene is TRBJ2-7, the V gene TRBV10-1; TRBD1 agrees at 10 bases. The V and J ends lost 3 bases and 8 bases, in that order; junction bases with no gene match: 7. Germline V gives CDR1 WNHNN, CDR2 SYGVQD (reference sequence). The CDR3 is 14 residues long. The CDR3 bases are TGCGCCAGCAGTGATTCAGGGACAGGGGCCCAGCAGTACTTC. Translated: CASSDSGTGAQQYF.

V and J are TRBV28 and TRBJ1-4; TRBD1 matches 9 bases. J was trimmed by 11 bases and V by 2 bases; bases with no gene match: 9. The germline CDR1 and CDR2 sequences are MDHEN and SYDVKM. The CDR3 runs to 15 residues. As DNA, the CDR3 is TGTGCCAGCAGTTTAAGAGGACAGGGGAATTGGAAACTGTTTTTT. It translates to CASSLRGQGNWKLFF.

The rearrangement uses TRBV9 and TRBJ1-2, with a weak D call TRBD1 (6 bases). The CDR3 runs 15 residues. V was clipped by 4 bases and J by 5 bases, with 18 bases between them. CDR1 SGDLS and CDR2 YYNGEE come from the germline V gene. The CDR3 loop reads CASSQTGGAGYGYTF. The CDR3 DNA follows: TGTGCCAGCAGCCAGACGGGGGGCGCAGGGTATGGCTACACCTTC.

This clone was seen a few times. This rearrangement joins TRBV11-2 to TRBJ1-1, with TRBD1 as a possible D gene (5 bases). V lost 3 bases to trimming and J lost 4 bases, with 9 bases between them. Germline V gene data show CDR1 as SGHAT and CDR2 as FQNNGV. The CDR3 spans 13 residues. CDR3 sequence: CASSFREGTEAFF. The CDR3 DNA sequence: TGTGCCAGCAGCTTCAGGGAGGGCACTGAAGCTTTCTTT.

The chain combines TRBV14 with TRBJ1-2; D is possibly TRBD1 (5 bases). The V and J ends lost 0 bases and 5 bases respectively, with 13 bases between them. This CDR3 contains 15 residues. The germline V gene encodes CDR1 SGHDN and CDR2 FVKESK. Written as DNA, the CDR3 is TGTGCCAGCAGCCAAGATCGGGGGAAGGAGTATGGCTACACCTTC. It codes for CASSQDRGKEYGYTF.